The clone carrying this T cell receptor (beta chain) was detected a few times. CDR1 LNHDA and CDR2 SQIVND come from the germline V gene (reference sequence). V lost 3 bases and J lost 0, with 9 bases in between. CDR3 length: 14 residues. This entry is derived from a study of blood T cell repertoires in COVID-19. For the study at large: Sites in the United States, Italy and Spain provided acute and convalescent COVID-19 samples. PBMCs, B-cell-depleted T cells, or T cells provided the cDNA or gDNA that made up the material.

Original processing notes: Reference gene primer amplification yielded estimated nucleated cell counts. Profiling relied on immunoSEQ multiplex PCR, and the TCRdb table lists in-frame clones only, not all of them. V, J and clone size derive from that table, while D and trimming were established from the DNA sequence. The sample has roughly 60,000 clones, 90% seen once. The sequence came from a woman older than 75 with active COVID-19. Material: peripheral blood. The chain uses TRBV19 and TRBJ2-7, with D perhaps matching TRBD2 (5 bases). CDR3 protein: CASSISGSSYEQYF. CDR3 nucleotide sequence: TGTGCCAGTAGTATCTCTGGGAGCTCCTACGAGCAGTACTTC.